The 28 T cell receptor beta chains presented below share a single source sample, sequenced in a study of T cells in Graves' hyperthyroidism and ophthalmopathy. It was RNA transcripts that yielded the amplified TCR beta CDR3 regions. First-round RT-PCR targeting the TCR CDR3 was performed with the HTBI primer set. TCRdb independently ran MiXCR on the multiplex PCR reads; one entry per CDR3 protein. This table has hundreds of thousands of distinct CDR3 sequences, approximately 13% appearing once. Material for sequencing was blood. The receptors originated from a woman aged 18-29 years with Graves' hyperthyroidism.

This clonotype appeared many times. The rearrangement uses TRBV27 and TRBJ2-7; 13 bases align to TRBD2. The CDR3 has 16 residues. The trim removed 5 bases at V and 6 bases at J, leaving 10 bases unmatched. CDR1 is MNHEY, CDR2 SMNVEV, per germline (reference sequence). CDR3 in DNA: TGTGCCAGCAGTCCCGGGACTAGCGGGATGGGGAGCGAGCAGTACTTC. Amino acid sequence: CASSPGTSGMGSEQYF.

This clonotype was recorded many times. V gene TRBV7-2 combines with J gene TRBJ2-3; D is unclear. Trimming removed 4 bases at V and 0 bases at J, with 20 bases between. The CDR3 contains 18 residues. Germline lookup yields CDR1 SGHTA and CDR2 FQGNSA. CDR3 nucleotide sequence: TGTGCCAGCAGCTACCCCTCCTGGCGGAGCTCAAGCACAGATACGCAGTATTTT. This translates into CASSYPSWRSSSTDTQYF. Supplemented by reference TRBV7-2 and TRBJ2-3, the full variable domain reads GAGVSQSPSNKVTEKGKDVELRCDPISGHTALYWYRQSLGQGLEFLIYFQGNSAPDKSGLPSDRFSAERTGGSVSTLTIQRTQQEDSAVYLCASSYPSWRSSSTDTQYFGPGTRLTVL.

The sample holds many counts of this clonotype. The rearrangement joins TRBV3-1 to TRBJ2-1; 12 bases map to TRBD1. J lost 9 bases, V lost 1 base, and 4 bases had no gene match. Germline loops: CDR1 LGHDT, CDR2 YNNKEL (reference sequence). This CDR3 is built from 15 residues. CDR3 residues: CASSQAGTGGGEQFF. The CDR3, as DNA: TGTGCCAGCAGCCAAGCCGGGACAGGGGGCGGTGAGCAGTTCTTC.

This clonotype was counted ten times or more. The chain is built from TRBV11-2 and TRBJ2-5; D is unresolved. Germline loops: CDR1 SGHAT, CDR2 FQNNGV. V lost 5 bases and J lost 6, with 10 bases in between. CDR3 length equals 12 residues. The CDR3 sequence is CASSPTLKTQYF. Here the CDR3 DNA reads TGTGCCAGCAGCCCCACCTTGAAGACCCAGTACTTC.

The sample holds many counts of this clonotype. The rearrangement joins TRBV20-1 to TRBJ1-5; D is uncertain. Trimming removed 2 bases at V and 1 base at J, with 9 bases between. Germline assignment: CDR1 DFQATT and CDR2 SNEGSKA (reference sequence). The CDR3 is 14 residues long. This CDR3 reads CSARKVGSNQPQHF. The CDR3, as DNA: TGCAGTGCTAGAAAGGTTGGGAGCAATCAGCCCCAGCATTTT.

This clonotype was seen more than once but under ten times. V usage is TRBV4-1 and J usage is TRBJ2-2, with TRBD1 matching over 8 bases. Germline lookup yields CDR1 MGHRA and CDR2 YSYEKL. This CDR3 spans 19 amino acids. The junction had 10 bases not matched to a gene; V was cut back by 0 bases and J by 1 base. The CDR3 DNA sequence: TGCGCCAGCAGCCAAGAATGGGCCGTGGGACAGGTGAACACCGGGGAGCTGTTTTTT. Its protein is CASSQEWAVGQVNTGELFF.

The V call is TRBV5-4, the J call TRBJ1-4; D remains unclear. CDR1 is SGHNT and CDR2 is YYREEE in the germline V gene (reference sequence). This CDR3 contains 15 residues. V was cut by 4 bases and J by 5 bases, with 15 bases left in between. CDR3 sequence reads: CASSPSPLDNEKLFF. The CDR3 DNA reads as TGTGCCAGCAGCCCGTCCCCCTTGGACAATGAAAAACTGTTTTTT.

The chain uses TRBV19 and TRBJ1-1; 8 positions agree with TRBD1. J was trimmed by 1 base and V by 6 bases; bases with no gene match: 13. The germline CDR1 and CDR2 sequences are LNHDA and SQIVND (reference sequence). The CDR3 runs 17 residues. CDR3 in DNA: TGTGCCAGTAGCACTCATACAGGGGGTAAACAGAACACTGAAGCTTTCTTT. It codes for CASSTHTGGKQNTEAFF. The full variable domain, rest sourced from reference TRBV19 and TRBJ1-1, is DGGITQSPKYLFRKEGQNVTLSCEQNLNHDAMYWYRQDPGQGLRLIYYSQIVNDFQKGDIAEGYSVSREKKESFPLTVTSAQKNPTAFYLCASSTHTGGKQNTEAFFGQGTRLTVV.

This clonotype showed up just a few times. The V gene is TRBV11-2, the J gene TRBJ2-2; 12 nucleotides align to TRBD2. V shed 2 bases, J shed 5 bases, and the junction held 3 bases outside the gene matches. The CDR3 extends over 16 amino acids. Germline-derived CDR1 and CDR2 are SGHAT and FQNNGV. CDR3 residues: CASSLLAGGVTGELFF. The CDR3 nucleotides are TGTGCCAGCAGCTTACTAGCGGGAGGGGTAACCGGGGAGCTGTTTTTT.

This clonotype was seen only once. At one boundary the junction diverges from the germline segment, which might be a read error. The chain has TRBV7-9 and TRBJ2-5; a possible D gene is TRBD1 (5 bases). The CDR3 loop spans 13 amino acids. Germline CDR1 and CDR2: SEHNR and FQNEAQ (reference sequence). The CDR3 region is CASSLGVVGDVDF. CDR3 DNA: TGTGCCAGCAGCTTAGGGGTTGTAGGGGATGTCGACTTC.

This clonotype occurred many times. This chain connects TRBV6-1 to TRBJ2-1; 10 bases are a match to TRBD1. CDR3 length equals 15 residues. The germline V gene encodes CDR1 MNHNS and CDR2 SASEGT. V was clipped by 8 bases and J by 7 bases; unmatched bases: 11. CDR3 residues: CASWRPGQGTNEQFF. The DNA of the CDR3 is TGTGCCAGCTGGAGACCGGGACAGGGGACAAATGAGCAGTTCTTC.

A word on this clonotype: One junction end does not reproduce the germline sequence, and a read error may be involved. For the CDR3, the DNA is TGTGCCAGCAGGTTAGAAGGGGTCTATCAGCGGGGGCCCTCCTACAATGAGCAGTTCTTC. It yields the protein CASRLEGVYQRGPSYNEQFF. The chain recombines TRBV11-2 with TRBJ2-1; TRBD2 agrees at 8 bases. This CDR3 has 20 amino acids. Per the germline V gene, CDR1 is SGHAT and CDR2 is FQNNGV.

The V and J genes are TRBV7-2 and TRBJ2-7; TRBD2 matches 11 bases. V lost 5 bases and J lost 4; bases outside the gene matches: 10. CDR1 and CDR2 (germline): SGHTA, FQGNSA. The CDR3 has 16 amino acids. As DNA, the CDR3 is TGTGCCAGCAGCCAAGCTACTAGCGGGAGTGGGTACGAGCAGTACTTC. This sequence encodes CASSQATSGSGYEQYF.

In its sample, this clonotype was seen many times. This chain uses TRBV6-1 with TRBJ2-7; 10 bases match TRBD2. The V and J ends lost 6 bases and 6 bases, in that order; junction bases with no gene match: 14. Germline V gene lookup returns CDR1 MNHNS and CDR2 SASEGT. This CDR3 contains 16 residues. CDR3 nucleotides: TGTGCCAGCAGGGGACAGCCGGGACTAGCGTTCCTCGAGCAGTACTTC. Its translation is CASRGQPGLAFLEQYF.

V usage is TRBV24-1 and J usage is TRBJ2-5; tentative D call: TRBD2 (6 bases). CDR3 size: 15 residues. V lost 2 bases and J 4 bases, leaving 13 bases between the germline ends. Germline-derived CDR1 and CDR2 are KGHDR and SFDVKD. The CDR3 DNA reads TGTGCCACCAGTGATTCCCGGGGGACCCGAGAGACCCAGTACTTC. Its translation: CATSDSRGTRETQYF.

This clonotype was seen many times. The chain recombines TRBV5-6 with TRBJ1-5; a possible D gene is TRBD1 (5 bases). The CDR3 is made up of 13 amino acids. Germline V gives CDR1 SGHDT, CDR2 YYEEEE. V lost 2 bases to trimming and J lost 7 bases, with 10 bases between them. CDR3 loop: CASSFGGGQPQHF. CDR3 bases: TGTGCCAGCAGCTTCGGGGGAGGACAGCCCCAGCATTTT. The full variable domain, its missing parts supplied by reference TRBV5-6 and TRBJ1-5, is DAGVTQSPTHLIKTRGQQVTLRCSPKSGHDTVSWYQQALGQGPQFIFQYYEEEERQRGNFPDRFSGHQFPNYSSELNVNALLLGDSALYLCASSFGGGQPQHFGDGTRLSIL.

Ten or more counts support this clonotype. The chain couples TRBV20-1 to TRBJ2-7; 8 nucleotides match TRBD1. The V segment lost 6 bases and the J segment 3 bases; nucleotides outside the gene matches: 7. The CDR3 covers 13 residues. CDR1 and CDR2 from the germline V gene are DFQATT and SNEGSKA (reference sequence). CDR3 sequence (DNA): TGCAGTGCCATCAGGGGGCTTGTCTACGAGCAGTACTTC. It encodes CSAIRGLVYEQYF.

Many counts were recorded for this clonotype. The CDR3, as DNA: TGCAGCGTGACTCCAGGGGGCTGGGAGCAGTACTTC. This sequence encodes CSVTPGGWEQYF. This chain uses TRBV29-1 with TRBJ2-7; 8 bases line up with TRBD1. CDR3 length: 12 residues. Per the germline V gene, CDR1 is SQVTM and CDR2 is ANQGSEA. Trimming cost V 6 bases and J 7 bases; bases outside gene matches: 8.

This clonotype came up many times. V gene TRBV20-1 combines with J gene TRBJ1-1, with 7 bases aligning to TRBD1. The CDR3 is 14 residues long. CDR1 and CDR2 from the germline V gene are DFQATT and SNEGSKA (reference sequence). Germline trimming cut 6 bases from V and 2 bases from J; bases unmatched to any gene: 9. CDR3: CSAPQRGRNTEAFF. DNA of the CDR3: TGCAGTGCCCCACAGAGGGGGCGAAACACTGAAGCTTTCTTT.

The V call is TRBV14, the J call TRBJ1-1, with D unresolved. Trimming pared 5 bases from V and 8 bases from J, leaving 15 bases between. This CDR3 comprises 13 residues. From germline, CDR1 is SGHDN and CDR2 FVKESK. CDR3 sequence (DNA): TGTGCCAGCAGCACACGGAAAAGCCAGGAAGCTTTCTTT. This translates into CASSTRKSQEAFF.

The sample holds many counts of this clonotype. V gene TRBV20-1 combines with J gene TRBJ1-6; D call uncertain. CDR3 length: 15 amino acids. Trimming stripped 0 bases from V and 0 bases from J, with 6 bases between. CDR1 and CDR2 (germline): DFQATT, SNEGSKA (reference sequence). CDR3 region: CSARDRLSYNSPLHF. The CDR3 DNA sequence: TGCAGTGCTAGAGACAGGCTCTCCTATAATTCACCCCTCCACTTT.

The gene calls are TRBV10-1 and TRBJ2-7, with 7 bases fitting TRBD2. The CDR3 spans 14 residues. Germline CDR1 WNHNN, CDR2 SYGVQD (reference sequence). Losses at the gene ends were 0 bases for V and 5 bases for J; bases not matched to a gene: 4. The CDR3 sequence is CASSESGRVNEQYF. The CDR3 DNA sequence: TGCGCCAGCAGTGAGTCGGGGAGGGTGAACGAGCAGTACTTC.

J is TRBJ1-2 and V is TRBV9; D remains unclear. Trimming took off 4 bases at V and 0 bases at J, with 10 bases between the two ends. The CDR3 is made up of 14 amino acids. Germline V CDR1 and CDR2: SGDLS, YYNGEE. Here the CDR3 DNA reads TGTGCCAGCAGCCCCCAGAGATCTAACTATGGCTACACCTTC. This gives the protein CASSPQRSNYGYTF.

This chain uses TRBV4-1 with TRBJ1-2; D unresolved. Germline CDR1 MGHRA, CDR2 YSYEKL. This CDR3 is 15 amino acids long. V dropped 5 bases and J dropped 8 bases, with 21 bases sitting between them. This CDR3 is CASSFKGSRERGYTF. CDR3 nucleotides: TGCGCCAGCAGCTTCAAAGGCAGCCGGGAGCGGGGCTACACCTTC.

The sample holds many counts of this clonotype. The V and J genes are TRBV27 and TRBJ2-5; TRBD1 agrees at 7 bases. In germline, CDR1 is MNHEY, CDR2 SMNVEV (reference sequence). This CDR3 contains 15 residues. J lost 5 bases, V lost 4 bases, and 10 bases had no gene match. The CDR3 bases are TGTGCCAGCAGTTGGGGAGCATTCAGGGGGGAGACCCAGTACTTC. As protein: CASSWGAFRGETQYF.

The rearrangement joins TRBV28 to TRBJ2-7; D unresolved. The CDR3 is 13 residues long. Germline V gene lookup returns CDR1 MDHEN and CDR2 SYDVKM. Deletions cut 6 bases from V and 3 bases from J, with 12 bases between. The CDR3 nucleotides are TGTGCCAGCAGAGGTCCACTCCTCTACGAGCAGTACTTC. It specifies CASRGPLLYEQYF.

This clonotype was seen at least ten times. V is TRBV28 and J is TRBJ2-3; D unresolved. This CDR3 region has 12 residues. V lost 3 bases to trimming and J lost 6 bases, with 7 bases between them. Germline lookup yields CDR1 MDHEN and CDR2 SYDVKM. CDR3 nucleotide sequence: TGTGCCAGCAGTTTCCGGCGGGATACGCAGTATTTT. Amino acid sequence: CASSFRRDTQYF.

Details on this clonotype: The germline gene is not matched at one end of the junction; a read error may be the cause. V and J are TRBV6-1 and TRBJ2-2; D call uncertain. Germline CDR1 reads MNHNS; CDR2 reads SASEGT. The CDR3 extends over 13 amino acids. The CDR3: CAISPPNTGELFF. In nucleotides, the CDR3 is TGTGCCATCAGTCCACCGAACACCGGGGAGCTGTTTTTT.